This is a list of T cell receptor beta chains from one sample in a study of blood T cell repertoires in COVID-19. Sequencing was performed with immunoSEQ multiplex PCR; in TCRdb, only in-frame clones are kept and a portion is missing. Here the sample spans about 200,000 clones, approximately 81% being singletons. The material sequenced was peripheral blood. These receptors came from a woman over 75 with acute or convalescent COVID-19. The CDR3 runs from the conserved cysteine through the conserved F or W.

cdr3_aa j_call v_call
CASSPAGGVPDTQYF TRBJ2-3 TRBV18
CASSQDYLYEQYF TRBJ2-7 TRBV5-6
CASSEGLAGDIFEQFF TRBJ2-1 TRBV6-1
CAWTAGGLGEQFF TRBJ2-1 TRBV30
CSVARTEQTYEQYF TRBJ2-7 TRBV29-1
CASSSRDTQYF TRBJ2-3 TRBV12-3/TRBV12-4
CASSGRSSEQYF TRBJ2-7 TRBV10-2
CASSQGLAGAAEQFF TRBJ2-1 TRBV4-2
CASSAHAKSGPHSGMNTEAFF TRBJ1-1 TRBV5-1
CASSPRPNPTEAFF TRBJ1-1 TRBV18
CASSLGGGAYETQYF TRBJ2-5 TRBV7-9
CASSLAGRGEYHEQYF TRBJ2-7 TRBV5-4
CASSLDGLPNSPLHF TRBJ1-6 TRBV11-3
CASSEPGGFGQPQHF TRBJ1-5 TRBV6-1
CASSQIQGRETQYF TRBJ2-5 TRBV4-1
CASSPGINTEAFF TRBJ1-1 TRBV5-1
CASSWGTGNTGELFF TRBJ2-2 TRBV7-9
CASSQEQVNTEAFF TRBJ1-1 TRBV14
CASSPSAGPYEQYF TRBJ2-7 TRBV3-1/TRBV3-2
CASSEGQVQYF TRBJ2-4 TRBV10-2
CASSDFGTSEYNEQFF TRBJ2-1 TRBV10-2
CASSPRTSPSYEQYF TRBJ2-7 TRBV27
CASSIGLAGPTDTQYF TRBJ2-3 TRBV19
CASSERGGPSYEQYF TRBJ2-7 TRBV2
CASSEPGTGSETQYF TRBJ2-5 TRBV25-1
CASSRKLTGNTEAFF TRBJ1-1 TRBV28
CASSRERNEKLFF TRBJ1-4 TRBV6-5
CASSLMGLAGANVLTF TRBJ2-6 TRBV27
CASREPSGNTIYF TRBJ1-3 TRBV19
CASSPSGRADEQFF TRBJ2-1 TRBV6-5
CASSFHRGVSDEQYF TRBJ2-7 TRBV5-5
CASSLEPGNYGYTF TRBJ1-2 TRBV5-4
CASSPQGAGYTF TRBJ1-2 TRBV7-2
CASRGAYNSPLHF TRBJ1-6 TRBV2
CASSLLDRAGYGYTF TRBJ1-2 TRBV28
CASSPELITNTGELFF TRBJ2-2 TRBV6-4
CANTPQGTPLTEQYF TRBJ2-7 TRBV19
CASSPADREAFF TRBJ1-1 TRBV18
CASSEVASLIYNEQFF TRBJ2-1 TRBV10-1
CAIQNSLAEGGVTDTQYF TRBJ2-3 TRBV10-3
CASSLSLSSYNEQFF TRBJ2-1 TRBV5-1
CASSLALGGQPQHF TRBJ1-5 TRBV5-1
CASSKFMSYRGVYEQYF TRBJ2-7 TRBV28
CASSLATGSGANVLTF TRBJ2-6 TRBV5-1
CASSLALSTGYNEQFF TRBJ2-1 TRBV7-2